This TCR beta chain was documented in a study of T cells in Graves' hyperthyroidism and ophthalmopathy. Amplification yielded TCR beta CDR3 regions, with RNA transcripts as the source. TCR CDR3 underwent first-round RT-PCR with the HTBI primer set. TCRdb reprocessed the multiplex PCR reads via MiXCR and lists one record per CDR3 protein. Of 300,000 to 400,000 distinct CDR3 sequences detected, around 23% appear once; the ten largest clones hold about 50%. Lactation, pregnancy, other autoimmune disease or uncontrolled infection led to exclusion of patients. This clonotype turned up a few times. A junction boundary mismatches the germline segment, possibly from a read error. The CDR3 runs to 13 residues. Per the germline V gene, CDR1 is SSHAT and CDR2 is FNYEAQ (reference sequence).

This TCR was sampled from a woman between 50 and 59 years old with Graves' hyperthyroidism. The sequencing input was blood. The chain uses TRBV7-7 and TRBJ1-5; D unclear. As DNA, the CDR3 is TGTGCTAGCAGCTTTGGGCTTAATCAGCCCCAGCATTTT. Translating gives CASSFGLNQPQHF.